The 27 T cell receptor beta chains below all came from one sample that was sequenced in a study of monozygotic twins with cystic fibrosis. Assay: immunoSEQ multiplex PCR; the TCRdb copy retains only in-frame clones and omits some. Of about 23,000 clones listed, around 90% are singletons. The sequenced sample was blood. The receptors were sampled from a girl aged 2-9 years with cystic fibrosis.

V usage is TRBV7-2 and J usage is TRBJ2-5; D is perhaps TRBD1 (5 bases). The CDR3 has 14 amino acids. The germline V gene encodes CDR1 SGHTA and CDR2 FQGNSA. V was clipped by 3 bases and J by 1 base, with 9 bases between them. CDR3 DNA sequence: TGTGCCAGCAGCTTTGCAGGGTCCCAAGAGACCCAGTACTTC. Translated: CASSFAGSQETQYF.

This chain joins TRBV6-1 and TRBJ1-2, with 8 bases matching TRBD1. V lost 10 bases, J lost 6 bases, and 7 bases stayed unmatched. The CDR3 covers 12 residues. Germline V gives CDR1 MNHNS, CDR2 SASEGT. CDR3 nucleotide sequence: TGTGCCACCCGACAGGGGCACCATGGCTACACCTTC. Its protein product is CATRQGHHGYTF.

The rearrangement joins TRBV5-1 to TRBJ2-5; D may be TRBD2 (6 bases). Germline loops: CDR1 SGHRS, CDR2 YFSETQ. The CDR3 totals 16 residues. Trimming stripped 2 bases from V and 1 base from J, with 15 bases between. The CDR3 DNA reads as TGCGCCAGCAGCTTACCGAAGGGCGGGGTCCAAGAGACCCAGTACTTC. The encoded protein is CASSLPKGGVQETQYF.

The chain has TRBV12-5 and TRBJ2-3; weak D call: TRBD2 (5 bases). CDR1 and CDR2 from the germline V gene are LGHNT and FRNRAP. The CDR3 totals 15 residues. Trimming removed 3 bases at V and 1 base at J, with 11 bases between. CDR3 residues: CASGFAFGGTDTQYF. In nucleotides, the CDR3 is TGTGCTAGTGGTTTTGCCTTCGGGGGCACAGATACGCAGTATTTT. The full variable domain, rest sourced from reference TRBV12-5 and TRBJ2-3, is DARVTQTPRHKVTEMGQEVTMRCQPILGHNTVFWYRQTMMQGLELLAYFRNRAPLDDSGMPKDRFSAEMPDATLATLKIQPSEPRDSAVYFCASGFAFGGTDTQYFGPGTRLTVL.

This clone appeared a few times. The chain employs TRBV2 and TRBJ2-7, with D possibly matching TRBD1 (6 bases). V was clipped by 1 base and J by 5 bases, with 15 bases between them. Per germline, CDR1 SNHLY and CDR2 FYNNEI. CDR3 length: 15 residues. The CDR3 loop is CASSEGRTVSHEQYF. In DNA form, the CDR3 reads TGTGCCAGCAGTGAAGGGAGGACAGTCAGCCACGAGCAGTACTTC. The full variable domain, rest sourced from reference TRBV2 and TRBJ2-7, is EPEVTQTPSHQVTQMGQEVILRCVPISNHLYFYWYRQILGQKVEFLVSFYNNEISEKSEIFDDQFSVERPDGSNFTLKIRSTKLEDSAMYFCASSEGRTVSHEQYFGPGTRLTVT.

The CDR3 spells CASSEGHLSYEQYF. DNA for the CDR3: TGTGCCAGCAGTGAGGGACATCTCTCCTACGAGCAGTACTTC. J is TRBJ2-7 and V is TRBV25-1; TRBD1 is a possible D gene (6 bases). CDR3 size: 14 residues. Germline V gene data show CDR1 as MGHDK and CDR2 as SYGVNS. V lost 3 bases to trimming and J lost 0 bases, with 9 bases between them.

DNA for the CDR3: TGTGCCAGCAGTTACGAGGAGAACACTGAAGCTTTCTTT. It translates to CASSYEENTEAFF. This chain uses TRBV6-5 with TRBJ1-1; D not resolved. V dropped 2 bases and J dropped 1 base, with 5 bases sitting between them. The germline CDR1 and CDR2 sequences are MNHEY and SVGAGI. This CDR3 contains 13 residues.

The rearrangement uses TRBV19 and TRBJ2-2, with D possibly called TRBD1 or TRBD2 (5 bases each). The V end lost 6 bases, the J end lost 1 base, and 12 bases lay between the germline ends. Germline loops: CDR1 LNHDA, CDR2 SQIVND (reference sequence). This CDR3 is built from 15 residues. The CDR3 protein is CASSTGTENTGELFF. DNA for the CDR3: TGTGCCAGTAGCACCGGGACCGAGAACACCGGGGAGCTGTTTTTT. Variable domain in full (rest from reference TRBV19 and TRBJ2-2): DGGITQSPKYLFRKEGQNVTLSCEQNLNHDAMYWYRQDPGQGLRLIYYSQIVNDFQKGDIAEGYSVSREKKESFPLTVTSAQKNPTAFYLCASSTGTENTGELFFGEGSRLTVL.

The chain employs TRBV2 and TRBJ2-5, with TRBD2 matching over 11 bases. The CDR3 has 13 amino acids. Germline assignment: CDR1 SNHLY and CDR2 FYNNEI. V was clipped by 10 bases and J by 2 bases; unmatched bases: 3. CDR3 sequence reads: CAKRTSGQETQYF. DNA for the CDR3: TGTGCCAAGAGGACTAGCGGGCAAGAGACCCAGTACTTC.

In nucleotides, the CDR3 is TGCGCCAGCAGCAAGACAGCTAGCACAGATACGCAGTATTTT. Its translation: CASSKTASTDTQYF. The chain carries TRBV5-1 and TRBJ2-3; D is possibly TRBD1 (5 bases). Germline assignment: CDR1 SGHRS and CDR2 YFSETQ. The length of the CDR3 is 14 residues. V was cut by 4 bases and J by 0 bases, with 9 bases left in between.

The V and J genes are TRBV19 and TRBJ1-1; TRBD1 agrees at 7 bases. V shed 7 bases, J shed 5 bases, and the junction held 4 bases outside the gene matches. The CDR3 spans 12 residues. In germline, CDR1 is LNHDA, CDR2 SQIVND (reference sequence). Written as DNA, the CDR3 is TGTGCCAGTATTTCAGGGGGAACTGAAGCTTTCTTT. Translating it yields CASISGGTEAFF.

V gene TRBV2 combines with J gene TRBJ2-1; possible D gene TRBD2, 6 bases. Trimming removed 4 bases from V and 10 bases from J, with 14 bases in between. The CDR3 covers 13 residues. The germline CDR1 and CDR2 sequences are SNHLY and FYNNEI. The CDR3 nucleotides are TGTGCCAGCAGTGCCACGGAGGGGATCGAGCAGTTCTTC. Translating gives CASSATEGIEQFF.

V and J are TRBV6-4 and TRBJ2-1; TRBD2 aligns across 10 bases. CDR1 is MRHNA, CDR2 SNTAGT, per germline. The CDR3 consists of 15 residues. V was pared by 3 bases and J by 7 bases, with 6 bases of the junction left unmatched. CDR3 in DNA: TGTGCCAGCAGTGAAATAGCGGGGGGCGTTAATGAGCAGTTCTTC. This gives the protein CASSEIAGGVNEQFF.

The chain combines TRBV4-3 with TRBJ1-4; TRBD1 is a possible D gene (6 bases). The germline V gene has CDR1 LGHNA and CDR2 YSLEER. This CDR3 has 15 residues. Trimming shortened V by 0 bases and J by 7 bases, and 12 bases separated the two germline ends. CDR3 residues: CASSQEEQGGEKLFF. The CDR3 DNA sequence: TGCGCCAGCAGCCAAGAAGAACAGGGTGGTGAAAAACTGTTTTTT.

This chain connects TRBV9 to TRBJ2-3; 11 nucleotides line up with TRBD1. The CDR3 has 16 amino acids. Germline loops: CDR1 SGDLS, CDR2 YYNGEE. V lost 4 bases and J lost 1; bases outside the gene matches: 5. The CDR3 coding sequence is TGTGCCAGCAGCACCGGGACAGGGGGGCGCACAGATACGCAGTATTTT. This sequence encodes CASSTGTGGRTDTQYF.

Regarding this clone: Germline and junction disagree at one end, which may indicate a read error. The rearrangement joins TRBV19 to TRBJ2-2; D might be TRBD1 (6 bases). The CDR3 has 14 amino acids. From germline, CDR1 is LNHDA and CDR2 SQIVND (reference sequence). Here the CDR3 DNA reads TGTGCCAGTAATATACAGGGTTATGCCGGGGAGCTGTTTTTT. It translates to CASNIQGYAGELFF.

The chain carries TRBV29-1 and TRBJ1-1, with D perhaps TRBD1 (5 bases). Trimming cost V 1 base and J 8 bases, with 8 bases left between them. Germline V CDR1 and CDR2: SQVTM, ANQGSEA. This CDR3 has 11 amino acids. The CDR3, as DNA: TGCAGCGTTGAAGGGGGGGAAGAAGCTTTCTTT. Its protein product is CSVEGGEEAFF. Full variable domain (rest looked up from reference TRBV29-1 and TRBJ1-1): SAVISQKPSRDICQRGTSLTIQCQVDSQVTMMFWYRQQPGQSLTLIATANQGSEATYESGFVIDKFPISRPNLTFSTLTVSNMSPEDSSIYLCSVEGGEEAFFGQGTRLTVV.

This CDR3 reads CASSQTTGTSGVKAKNIQYF. CDR3 DNA: TGTGCCAGCTCACAGACGACCGGGACTAGCGGGGTAAAGGCCAAAAACATTCAGTACTTC. The chain employs TRBV18 and TRBJ2-4; TRBD2 aligns across 13 bases. The germline CDR1 and CDR2 sequences are KGHSH and LQKENI. V trimming: 4 bases; J trimming: 1 base; junction bases outside the gene matches: 13. The CDR3 is 20 residues long.

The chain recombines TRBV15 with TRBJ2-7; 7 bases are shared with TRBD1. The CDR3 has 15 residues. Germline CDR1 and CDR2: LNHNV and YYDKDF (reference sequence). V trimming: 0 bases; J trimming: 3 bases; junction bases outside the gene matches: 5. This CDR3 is CATSRDRTGHYEQYF. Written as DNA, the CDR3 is TGTGCCACCAGCAGAGACCGGACAGGACACTACGAGCAGTACTTC.

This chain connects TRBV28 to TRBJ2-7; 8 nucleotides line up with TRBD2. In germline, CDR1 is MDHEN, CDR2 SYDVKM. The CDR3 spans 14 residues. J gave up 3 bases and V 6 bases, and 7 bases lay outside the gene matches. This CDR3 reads CASSLLAGLYEQYF. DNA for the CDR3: TGTGCCAGCAGCTTGCTAGCGGGCCTCTACGAGCAGTACTTC.

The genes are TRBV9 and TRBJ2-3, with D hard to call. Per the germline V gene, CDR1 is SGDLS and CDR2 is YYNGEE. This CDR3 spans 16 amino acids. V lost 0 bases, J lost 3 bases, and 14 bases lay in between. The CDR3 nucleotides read TGTGCCAGCAGCGTAGTTGTGGGCCTCGAGACAGATACGCAGTATTTT. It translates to CASSVVVGLETDTQYF.

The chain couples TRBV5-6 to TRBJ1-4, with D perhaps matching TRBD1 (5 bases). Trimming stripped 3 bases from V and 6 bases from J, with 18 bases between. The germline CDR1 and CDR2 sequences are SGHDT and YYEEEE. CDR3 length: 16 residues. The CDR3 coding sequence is TGTGCCAGCAGCTATTCAACCGGGACTCTTTATGAAAAACTGTTTTTT. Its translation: CASSYSTGTLYEKLFF.

The CDR3 reads CASSRTDSNQPQHF. CDR3 coding DNA: TGTGCCAGCAGTAGGACTGATAGCAATCAGCCCCAGCATTTT. The gene calls are TRBV6-5 and TRBJ1-5, with D hard to call. The V end was cut by 5 bases, the J end by 0 bases, with 8 bases between. Germline V gene data show CDR1 as MNHEY and CDR2 as SVGAGI. The CDR3 is 14 residues long.

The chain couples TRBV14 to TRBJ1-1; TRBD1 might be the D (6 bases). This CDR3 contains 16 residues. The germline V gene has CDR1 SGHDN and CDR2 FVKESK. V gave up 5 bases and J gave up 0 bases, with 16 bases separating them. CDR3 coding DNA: TGTGCCAGCAGCAACAGGGTGGGGGCCATGAACACTGAAGCTTTCTTT. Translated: CASSNRVGAMNTEAFF.

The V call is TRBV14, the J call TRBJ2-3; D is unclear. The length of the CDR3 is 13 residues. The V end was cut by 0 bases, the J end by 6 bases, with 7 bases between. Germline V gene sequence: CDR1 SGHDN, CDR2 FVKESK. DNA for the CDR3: TGTGCCAGCAGCCAAGAAGTATCGGATACGCAGTATTTT. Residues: CASSQEVSDTQYF. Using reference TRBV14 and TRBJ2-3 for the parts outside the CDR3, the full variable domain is EAGVTQFPSHSVIEKGQTVTLRCDPISGHDNLYWYRRVMGKEIKFLLHFVKESKQDESGMPNNRFLAERTGGTYSTLKVQPAELEDSGVYFCASSQEVSDTQYFGPGTRLTVL.

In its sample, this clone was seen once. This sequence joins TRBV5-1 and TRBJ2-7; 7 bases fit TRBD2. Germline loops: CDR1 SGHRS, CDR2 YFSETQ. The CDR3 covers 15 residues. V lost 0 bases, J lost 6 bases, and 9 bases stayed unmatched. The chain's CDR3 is CASSLDLRGGAEQYF. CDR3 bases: TGCGCCAGCAGCTTGGATTTAAGGGGAGGGGCCGAGCAGTACTTC.

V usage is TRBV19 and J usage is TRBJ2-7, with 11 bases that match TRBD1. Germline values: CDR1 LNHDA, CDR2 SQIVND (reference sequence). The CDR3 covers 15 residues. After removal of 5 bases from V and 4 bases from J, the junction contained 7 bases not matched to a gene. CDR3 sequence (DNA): TGTGCCAGTAGTTCTCCGGGACAGGGGGAATACGAGCAGTACTTC. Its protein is CASSSPGQGEYEQYF.